The clone carrying this T cell receptor beta chain was seen repeatedly, ten times or more. Exclusion criteria comprised uncontrolled infection, other autoimmune disease, pregnancy or lactation. These data belong to a study of T cells in Graves' hyperthyroidism and ophthalmopathy. Amplification of TCR beta CDR3 regions was performed using RNA transcripts as template. The HTBI primer set served for first-round RT-PCR of the TCR CDR3. Each CDR3 protein is one row after TCRdb ran MiXCR on the multiplex PCR reads. The profile shows around 420,000 distinct CDR3 sequences, about 13% of them singletons. This clonotype was obtained from a woman between 18 and 29 years old with Graves' hyperthyroidism. Sequencing was carried out using blood.

CDR3 amino acids: CSGGNSNQPQHF. The CDR3 DNA follows: TGCAGCGGGGGAAATAGCAATCAGCCCCAGCATTTT. The J gene is TRBJ1-5, the V gene TRBV29-1; D gene ambiguous. CDR1 and CDR2 (germline): SQVTM, ANQGSEA. The CDR3 runs 12 residues. Deletions cut 7 bases from V and 0 bases from J, with 7 bases between.